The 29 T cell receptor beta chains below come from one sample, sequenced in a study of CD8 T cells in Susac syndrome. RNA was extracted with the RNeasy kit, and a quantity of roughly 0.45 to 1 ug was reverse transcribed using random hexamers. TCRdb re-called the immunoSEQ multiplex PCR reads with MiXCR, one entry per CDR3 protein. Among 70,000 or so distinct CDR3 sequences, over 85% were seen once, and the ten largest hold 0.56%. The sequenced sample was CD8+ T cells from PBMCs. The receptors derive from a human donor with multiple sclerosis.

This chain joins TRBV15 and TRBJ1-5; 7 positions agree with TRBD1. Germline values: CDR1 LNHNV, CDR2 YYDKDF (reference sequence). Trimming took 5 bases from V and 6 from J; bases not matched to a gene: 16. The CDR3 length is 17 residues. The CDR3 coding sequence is TGTGCCACCAGCGGAACCCTAGACAGGGTAGGCGGTCAGCCCCAGCATTTT. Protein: CATSGTLDRVGGQPQHF.

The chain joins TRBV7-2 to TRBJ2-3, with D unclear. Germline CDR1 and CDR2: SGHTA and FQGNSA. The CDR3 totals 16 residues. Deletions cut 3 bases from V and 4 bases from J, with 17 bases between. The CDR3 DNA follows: TGTGCCAGCAGCTTTTCTTCGGTCCGTTCGGCAGATACGCAGTATTTT. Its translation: CASSFSSVRSADTQYF.

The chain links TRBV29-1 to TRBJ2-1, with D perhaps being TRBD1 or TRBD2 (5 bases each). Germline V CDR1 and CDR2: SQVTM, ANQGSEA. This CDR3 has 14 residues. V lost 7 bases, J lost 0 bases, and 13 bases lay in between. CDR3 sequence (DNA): TGCAGCGCCGAGGGGATATACTCCTACAATGAGCAGTTCTTC. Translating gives CSAEGIYSYNEQFF.

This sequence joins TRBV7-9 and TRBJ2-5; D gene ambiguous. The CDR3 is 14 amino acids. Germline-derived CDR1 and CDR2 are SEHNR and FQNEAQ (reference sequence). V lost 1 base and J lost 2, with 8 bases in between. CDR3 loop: CASSLVLLQETQYF. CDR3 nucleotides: TGTGCCAGCAGCTTAGTGCTCCTACAAGAGACCCAGTACTTC.

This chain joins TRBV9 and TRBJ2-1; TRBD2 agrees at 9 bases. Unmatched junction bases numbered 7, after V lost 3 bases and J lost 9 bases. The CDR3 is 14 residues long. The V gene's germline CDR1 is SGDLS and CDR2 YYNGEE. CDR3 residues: CASSGSGSSGEQFF. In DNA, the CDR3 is TGTGCCAGCAGCGGTAGCGGGAGTTCAGGTGAGCAGTTCTTC. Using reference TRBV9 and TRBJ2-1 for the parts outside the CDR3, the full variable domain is DSGVTQTPKHLITATGQRVTLRCSPRSGDLSVYWYQQSLDQGLQFLIQYYNGEERAKGNILERFSAQQFPDLHSELNLSSLELGDSALYFCASSGSGSSGEQFFGPGTRLTVL.

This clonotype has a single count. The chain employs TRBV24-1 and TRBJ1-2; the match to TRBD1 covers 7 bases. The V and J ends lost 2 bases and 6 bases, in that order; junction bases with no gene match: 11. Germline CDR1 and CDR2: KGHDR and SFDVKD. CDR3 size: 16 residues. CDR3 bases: TGTGCCACCAGTGATTCCCTCACAGGGGATTATCATGGCTACACCTTC. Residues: CATSDSLTGDYHGYTF.

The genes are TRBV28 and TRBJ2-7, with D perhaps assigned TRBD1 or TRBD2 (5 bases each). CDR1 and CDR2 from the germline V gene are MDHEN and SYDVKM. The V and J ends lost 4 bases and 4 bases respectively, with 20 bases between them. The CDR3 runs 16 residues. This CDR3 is CASSSRSRDRGYEQYF. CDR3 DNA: TGTGCCAGCAGTTCGCGGAGCAGGGATCGAGGGTACGAGCAGTACTTC.

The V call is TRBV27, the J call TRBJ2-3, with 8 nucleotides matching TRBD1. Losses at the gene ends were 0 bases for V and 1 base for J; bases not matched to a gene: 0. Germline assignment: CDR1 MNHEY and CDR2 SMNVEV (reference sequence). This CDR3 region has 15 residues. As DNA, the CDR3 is TGTGCCAGCAGTTTATCGACAGGGGGCACAGATACGCAGTATTTT. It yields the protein CASSLSTGGTDTQYF.

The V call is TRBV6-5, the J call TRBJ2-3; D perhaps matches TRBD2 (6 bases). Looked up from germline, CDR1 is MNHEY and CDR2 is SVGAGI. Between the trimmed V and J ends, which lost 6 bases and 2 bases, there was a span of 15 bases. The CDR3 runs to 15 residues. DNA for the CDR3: TGTGCCAGCAGCCCTTTAGCGGAGCTCACAGATACGCAGTATTTT. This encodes CASSPLAELTDTQYF.

DNA of the CDR3: TGCAGTGCAGATAGTGAGCAGTTCTTC. Translating it yields CSADSEQFF. The rearrangement uses TRBV20-1 and TRBJ2-1; D gene uncertain. The germline V gene encodes CDR1 DFQATT and CDR2 SNEGSKA (reference sequence). CDR3 length equals 9 residues. V lost 6 bases and J lost 9, with 6 bases in between.

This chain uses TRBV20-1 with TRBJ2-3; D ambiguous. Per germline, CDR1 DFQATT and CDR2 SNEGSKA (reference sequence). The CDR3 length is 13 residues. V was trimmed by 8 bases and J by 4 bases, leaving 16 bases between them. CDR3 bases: TGCAGTACAAGAATTTACGAAGCAGATACGCAGTATTTT. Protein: CSTRIYEADTQYF.

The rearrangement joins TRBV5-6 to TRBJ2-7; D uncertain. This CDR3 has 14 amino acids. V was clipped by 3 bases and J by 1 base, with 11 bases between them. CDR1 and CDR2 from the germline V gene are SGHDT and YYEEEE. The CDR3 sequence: CASSYGVGSYEQYF. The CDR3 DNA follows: TGTGCCAGCAGCTATGGGGTCGGATCCTACGAGCAGTACTTC.

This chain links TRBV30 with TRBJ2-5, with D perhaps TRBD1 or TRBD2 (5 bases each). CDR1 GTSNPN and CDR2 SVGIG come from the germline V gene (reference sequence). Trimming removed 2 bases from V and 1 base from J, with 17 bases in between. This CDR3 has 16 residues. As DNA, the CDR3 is TGTGCCTGGAGTCGAAACCCTCAGGGACCCCAAGAGACCCAGTACTTC. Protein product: CAWSRNPQGPQETQYF.

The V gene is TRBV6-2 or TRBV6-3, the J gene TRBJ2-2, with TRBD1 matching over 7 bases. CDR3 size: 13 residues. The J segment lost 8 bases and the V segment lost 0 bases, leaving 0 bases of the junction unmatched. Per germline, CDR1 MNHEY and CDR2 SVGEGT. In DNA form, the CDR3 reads TGTGCCAGCAGTTACTCGGACAGGGGGGAGCTGTTTTTT. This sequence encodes CASSYSDRGELFF.

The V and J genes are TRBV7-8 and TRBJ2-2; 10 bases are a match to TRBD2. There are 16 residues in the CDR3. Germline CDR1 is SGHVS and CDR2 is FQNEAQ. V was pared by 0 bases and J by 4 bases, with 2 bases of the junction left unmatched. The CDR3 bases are TGTGCCAGCAGCTTAGCGGGACTAGCGCTCACCGGGGAGCTGTTTTTT. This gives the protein CASSLAGLALTGELFF. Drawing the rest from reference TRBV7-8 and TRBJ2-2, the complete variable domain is GAGVSQSPRYKVAKRGQDVALRCDPISGHVSLFWYQQALGQGPEFLTYFQNEAQLDKSGLPSDRFFAERPEGSVSTLKIQRTQQEDSAVYLCASSLAGLALTGELFFGEGSRLTVL.

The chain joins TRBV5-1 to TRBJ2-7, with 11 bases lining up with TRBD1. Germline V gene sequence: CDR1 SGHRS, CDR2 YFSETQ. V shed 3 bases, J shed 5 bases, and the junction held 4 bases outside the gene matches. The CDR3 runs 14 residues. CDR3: CASSSLGQGDEQYF. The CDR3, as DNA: TGCGCCAGCAGCTCCTTGGGACAGGGGGACGAGCAGTACTTC.

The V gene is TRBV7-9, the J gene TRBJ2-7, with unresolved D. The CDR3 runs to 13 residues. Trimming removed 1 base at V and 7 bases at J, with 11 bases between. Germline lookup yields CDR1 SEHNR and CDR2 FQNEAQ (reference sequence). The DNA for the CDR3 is TGTGCCAGCAGCTTAGGAGCAGGTGGGGAGCAGTACTTC. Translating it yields CASSLGAGGEQYF.

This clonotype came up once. The CDR3 spells CSVEVVSGSYEQYF. Here the CDR3 DNA reads TGCAGCGTTGAAGTGGTTAGTGGGTCCTACGAGCAGTACTTC. The chain combines TRBV29-1 with TRBJ2-7; D ambiguous. V gave up 1 base and J gave up 1 base, with 11 bases separating them. This CDR3 is built from 14 residues. Germline assignment: CDR1 SQVTM and CDR2 ANQGSEA.

CDR3 sequence reads: CASSPLPGGSTDTQYF. The CDR3 bases are TGTGCCAGCTCACCACTACCGGGAGGAAGCACAGATACGCAGTATTTT. The rearrangement joins TRBV18 to TRBJ2-3; 7 bases align to TRBD2. Germline CDR1 KGHSH, CDR2 LQKENI. The CDR3 length is 16 residues. Trimming at V came to 1 base and at J to 0 bases, leaving 4 bases not matched to a gene.

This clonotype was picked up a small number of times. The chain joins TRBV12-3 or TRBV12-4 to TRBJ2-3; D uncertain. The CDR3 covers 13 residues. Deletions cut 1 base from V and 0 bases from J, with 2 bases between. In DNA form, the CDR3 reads TGTGCCAGCAGTTTAGACAGCACAGATACGCAGTATTTT. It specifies CASSLDSTDTQYF.

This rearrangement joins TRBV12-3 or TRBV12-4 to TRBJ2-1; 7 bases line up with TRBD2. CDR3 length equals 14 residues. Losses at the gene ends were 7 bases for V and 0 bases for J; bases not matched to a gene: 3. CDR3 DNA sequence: TGTGCCAGCAAGGGCGGGAGCTCCTACAATGAGCAGTTCTTC. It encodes CASKGGSSYNEQFF.

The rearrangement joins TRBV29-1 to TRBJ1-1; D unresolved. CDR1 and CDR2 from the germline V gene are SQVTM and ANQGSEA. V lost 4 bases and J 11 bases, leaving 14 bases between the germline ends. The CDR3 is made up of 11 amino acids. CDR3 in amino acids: CSVGAFPEAFF. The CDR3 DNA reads TGCAGCGTTGGGGCATTCCCAGAGGCTTTCTTT.

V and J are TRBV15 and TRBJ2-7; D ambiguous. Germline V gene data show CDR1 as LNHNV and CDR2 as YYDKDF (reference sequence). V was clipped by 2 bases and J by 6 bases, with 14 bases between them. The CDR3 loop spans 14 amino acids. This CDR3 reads CATSRRAVVSEQYF. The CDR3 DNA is TGTGCCACCAGCAGAAGGGCGGTGGTTTCCGAGCAGTACTTC.

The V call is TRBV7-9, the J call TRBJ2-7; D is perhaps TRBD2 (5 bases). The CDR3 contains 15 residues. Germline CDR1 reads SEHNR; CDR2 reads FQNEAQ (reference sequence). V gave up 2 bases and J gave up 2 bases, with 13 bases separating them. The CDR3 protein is CASSLQDTGTYEQYF. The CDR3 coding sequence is TGTGCCAGCAGCTTACAAGACACGGGGACCTACGAGCAGTACTTC.

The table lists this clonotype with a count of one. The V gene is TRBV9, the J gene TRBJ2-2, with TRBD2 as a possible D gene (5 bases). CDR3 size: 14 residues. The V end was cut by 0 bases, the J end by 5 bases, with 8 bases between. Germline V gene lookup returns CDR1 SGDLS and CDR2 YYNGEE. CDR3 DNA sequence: TGTGCCAGCAGCGTAGGCCGGGATACCGGGGAGCTGTTTTTT. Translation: CASSVGRDTGELFF.

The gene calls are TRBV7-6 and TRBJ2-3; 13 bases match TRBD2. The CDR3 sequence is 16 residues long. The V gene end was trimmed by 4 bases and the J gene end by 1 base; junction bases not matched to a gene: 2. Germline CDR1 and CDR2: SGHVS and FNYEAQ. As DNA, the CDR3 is TGTGCCAGCAGCTATGGGACTAGCGGGGGCACAGATACGCAGTATTTT. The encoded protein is CASSYGTSGGTDTQYF.

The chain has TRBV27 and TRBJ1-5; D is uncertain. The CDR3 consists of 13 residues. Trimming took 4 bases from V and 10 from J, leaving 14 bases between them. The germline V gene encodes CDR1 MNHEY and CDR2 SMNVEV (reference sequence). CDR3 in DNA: TGTGCCAGCAGTTCCGGACTACTGGGCCCCCAGCATTTT. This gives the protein CASSSGLLGPQHF.

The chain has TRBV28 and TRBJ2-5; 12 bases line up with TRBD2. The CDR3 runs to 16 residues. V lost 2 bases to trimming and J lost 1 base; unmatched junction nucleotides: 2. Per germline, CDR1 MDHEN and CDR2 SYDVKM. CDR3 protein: CASSLGLAGSQETQYF. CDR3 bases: TGTGCCAGCAGTTTAGGACTAGCGGGATCCCAAGAGACCCAGTACTTC.

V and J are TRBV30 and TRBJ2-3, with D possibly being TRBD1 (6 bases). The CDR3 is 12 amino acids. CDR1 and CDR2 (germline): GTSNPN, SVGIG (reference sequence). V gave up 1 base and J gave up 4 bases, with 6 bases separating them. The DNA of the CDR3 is TGTGCCTGGAGTGCAGGGGCAGATACGCAGTATTTT. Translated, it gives CAWSAGADTQYF.